These 18 T cell receptor beta chains originate from one sample sequenced in a study of shared clonotypes between healthy human individuals. The repertoire was sequenced with immunoSEQ multiplex PCR; TCRdb's copy has only in-frame clones and lacks some. The sample yields about 120,000 clones, more than 65% seen once. Sequenced material: memory CD8+ T cells sorted from blood. Documented subset: CD45RO+ cells pooled with CCR7-negative TemRA cells. The origin of the receptors is a woman in her 30s in good health.

On this clone: The junction departs from the called germline gene at one end, perhaps through a read error. The chain combines TRBV28 with TRBJ1-1, with TRBD1 matching over 11 bases. CDR1 MDHEN and CDR2 SYDVKM come from the germline V gene. The CDR3 extends over 11 amino acids. This chain's CDR3 is CASSLGQGGIF. DNA of the CDR3: TGTGCCAGCAGTCTGGGACAGGGGGGAATCTTT. Filled out from reference TRBV28 and TRBJ1-1, the complete variable domain reads DVKVTQSSRYLVKRTGEKVFLECVQDMDHENMFWYRQDPGLGLRLIYFSYDVKMKEKGDIPEGYSVSREKKERFSLILESASTNQTSMYLCASSLGQGGIFGQGTRLTVV.

The CDR3 is CASSDSGRAGETQYF. Here the CDR3 DNA reads TGTGCCAGCAGCGATAGCGGGAGGGCCGGGGAGACCCAGTACTTC. This chain uses TRBV7-9 with TRBJ2-5; 11 positions agree with TRBD2. This CDR3 is 15 amino acids long. CDR1 and CDR2 (germline): SEHNR, FQNEAQ (reference sequence). V trimming: 5 bases; J trimming: 5 bases; junction bases outside the gene matches: 7.

Only a few counts were recorded for this clone. V is TRBV13 and J is TRBJ2-2; 14 nucleotides match TRBD2. V dropped 2 bases and J dropped 7; count of bases not matched to a gene: 3. CDR1 and CDR2 (germline): PRHDT, FYEKMQ (reference sequence). The CDR3 extends over 16 amino acids. CDR3 loop: CASSLRLAGGIGELFF. CDR3 DNA sequence: TGTGCCAGCAGCTTAAGACTAGCGGGAGGGATCGGGGAGCTGTTTTTT.

This clone was detected a few times. The rearrangement uses TRBV7-8 and TRBJ2-7; 7 nucleotides line up with TRBD2. V trimming: 1 base; J trimming: 2 bases; junction bases outside the gene matches: 8. The CDR3 loop spans 16 amino acids. The germline gives CDR1 SGHVS, CDR2 FQNEAQ. The CDR3: CASSLGALALAYEQYF. As DNA, the CDR3 is TGTGCCAGCAGCTTAGGAGCACTAGCGTTGGCCTACGAGCAGTACTTC.

The chain couples TRBV11-3 to TRBJ1-1; D remains ambiguous. Germline lookup yields CDR1 SGHNT and CDR2 YENEEA. V dropped 8 bases and J dropped 0 bases, with 13 bases sitting between them. This CDR3 has 14 residues. CDR3: CASPPEIVNTEAFF. CDR3 nucleotide sequence: TGTGCCAGCCCCCCGGAGATAGTGAACACTGAAGCTTTCTTT.

This chain joins TRBV4-1 and TRBJ2-1, with TRBD2 as a possible D gene (6 bases). CDR3 size: 17 residues. Deletions cut 1 base from V and 4 bases from J, with 17 bases between. The V gene's germline CDR1 is MGHRA and CDR2 YSYEKL. The CDR3 coding sequence is TGCGCCAGCAGCCAAGGTTTACTAGCCGGGAGATACAATGAGCAGTTCTTC. Amino acid sequence: CASSQGLLAGRYNEQFF.

The rearrangement links TRBV4-1 to TRBJ2-7, with 8 bases aligning to TRBD2. CDR1 MGHRA and CDR2 YSYEKL come from the germline V gene. After removal of 2 bases from V and 0 bases from J, the junction contained 3 bases not matched to a gene. The CDR3 length is 15 residues. The CDR3 bases are TGCGCCAGCAGCCAACTTAGCGGGGTCTCCTACGAGCAGTACTTC. It translates to CASSQLSGVSYEQYF.

This clone was picked up many times. The rearrangement links TRBV7-9 to TRBJ2-3; maybe TRBD1 (6 bases). Trimming left V 4 bases short and J 5 bases short, with 19 bases between. The length of the CDR3 is 16 residues. CDR1 and CDR2 (germline): SEHNR, FQNEAQ (reference sequence). In DNA, the CDR3 is TGTGCCAGCAGCTCAAACAGGGATCTGGTCATAGATACGCAGTATTTT. Residues: CASSSNRDLVIDTQYF.

A few counts support this clone. An end of the junction differs from the germline gene, which may be a read error. This chain uses TRBV2 with TRBJ2-7, with a possible D match to TRBD1 (5 bases). CDR3 length equals 12 residues. Germline CDR1 and CDR2: SNHLY and FYNNEI. The CDR3, as DNA: TGTGCCAGCACTGAACCCAGGGACGAGCAGTACTTC. Its translation is CASTEPRDEQYF. The variable domain in full, completed from reference TRBV2 and TRBJ2-7, reads EPEVTQTPSHQVTQMGQEVILRCVPISNHLYFYWYRQILGQKVEFLVSFYNNEISEKSEIFDDQFSVERPDGSNFTLKIRSTKLEDSAMYFCASTEPRDEQYFGPGTRLTVT.

J is TRBJ2-3 and V is TRBV29-1; D gene uncertain. The CDR3 is 11 residues long. Trimming took off 3 bases at V and 2 bases at J, with 3 bases between the two ends. Germline V gene lookup returns CDR1 SQVTM and CDR2 ANQGSEA. Here the CDR3 DNA reads TGCAGCGTTGATGCCACAGATACGCAGTATTTT. Residues: CSVDATDTQYF.

This clone was seen more than once but under ten times. J is TRBJ2-1 and V is TRBV9; TRBD2 matches at 9 bases. This CDR3 has 15 residues. After removal of 5 bases from V and 5 bases from J, the junction contained 8 bases not matched to a gene. CDR1 is SGDLS and CDR2 is YYNGEE in the germline V gene. The CDR3: CASSVRASGNNEQFF. CDR3 sequence (DNA): TGTGCCAGCAGTGTTAGGGCTAGCGGGAACAATGAGCAGTTCTTC.

V is TRBV10-3 and J is TRBJ2-7; a possible D gene is TRBD2 (6 bases). Germline V gene data show CDR1 as ENHRY and CDR2 as SYGVKD. Between the trimmed V and J ends, which lost 0 bases and 0 bases, there was a span of 12 bases. This CDR3 region has 16 residues. The CDR3 DNA follows: TGTGCCATCAGTGAGTCAGAGCGGGCCCGCTCCTACGAGCAGTACTTC. Encoded protein: CAISESERARSYEQYF.

The chain combines TRBV27 with TRBJ2-1; 13 bases line up with TRBD2. This CDR3 spans 14 amino acids. Per the germline V gene, CDR1 is MNHEY and CDR2 is SMNVEV (reference sequence). Trimming cost V 5 bases and J 9 bases; bases outside gene matches: 4. The DNA for the CDR3 is TGTGCCAGCAGTCCCGGGACTAGCGGGACTGAGCAGTTCTTC. Protein product: CASSPGTSGTEQFF.

The rearrangement joins TRBV6-4 to TRBJ2-1; 9 bases are a match to TRBD2. CDR3 length: 16 residues. V lost 0 bases to trimming and J lost 6 bases; unmatched junction nucleotides: 6. Germline V gives CDR1 MRHNA, CDR2 SNTAGT. The CDR3 coding sequence is TGTGCCAGCAGTGACTCACCCGGGACTAGCAGCAATGAGCAGTTCTTC. Amino acid sequence: CASSDSPGTSSNEQFF.

This chain uses TRBV25-1 with TRBJ2-3; perhaps TRBD2 as D (6 bases). The CDR3 has 16 amino acids. Germline-derived CDR1 and CDR2 are MGHDK and SYGVNS. V gave up 1 base and J gave up 3 bases, with 14 bases separating them. The CDR3 loop is CASSESEGIGTDTQYF. The CDR3 bases are TGTGCCAGCAGTGAATCGGAGGGGATCGGGACAGATACGCAGTATTTT.

By share, this clone counts as medium-sized (0.01 to 0.1%). Other DNA sequences in this sample translate to the same CDR3. The rearrangement links TRBV27 to TRBJ2-2; D unclear. Germline CDR1 reads MNHEY; CDR2 reads SMNVEV (reference sequence). The CDR3 totals 13 residues. With 5 bases removed from V and 7 bases from J, the gap between germline ends came to 11 bases. The CDR3 DNA sequence: TGTGCCAGCAGTCTTACAGAATACGGGGAGCTGTTTTTT. Amino acids: CASSLTEYGELFF.

This clone was detected a few times. The rearrangement uses TRBV7-9 and TRBJ1-2; D remains ambiguous. CDR3 length equals 12 residues. Germline CDR1 is SEHNR and CDR2 is FQNEAQ (reference sequence). Between the trimmed V and J ends, which lost 10 bases and 5 bases, there was a span of 14 bases. In nucleotides, the CDR3 is TGTGCCATCACTGGTCGGGATTATGGCTACACCTTC. Its protein is CAITGRDYGYTF.

The V and J genes are TRBV25-1 and TRBJ2-1; 13 bases are a match to TRBD2. This CDR3 contains 15 residues. V lost 6 bases and J lost 10; bases outside the gene matches: 9. From germline, CDR1 is MGHDK and CDR2 SYGVNS. The CDR3 loop reads CASRRTSGGGGEQFF. CDR3 sequence (DNA): TGTGCCAGCAGGAGGACTAGCGGGGGAGGGGGGGAGCAGTTCTTC.